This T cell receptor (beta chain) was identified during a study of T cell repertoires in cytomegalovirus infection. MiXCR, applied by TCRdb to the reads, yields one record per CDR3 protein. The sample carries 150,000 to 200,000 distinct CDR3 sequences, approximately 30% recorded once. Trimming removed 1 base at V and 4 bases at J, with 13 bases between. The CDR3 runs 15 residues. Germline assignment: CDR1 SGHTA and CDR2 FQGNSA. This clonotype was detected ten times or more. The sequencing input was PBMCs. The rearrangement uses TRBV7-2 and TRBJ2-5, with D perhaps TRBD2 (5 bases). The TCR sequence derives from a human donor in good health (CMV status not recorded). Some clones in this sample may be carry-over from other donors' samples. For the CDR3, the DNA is TGTGCCAGCAGCTTAGGGGAAGGGAGAGGAGAGACCCAGTACTTC. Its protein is CASSLGEGRGETQYF.